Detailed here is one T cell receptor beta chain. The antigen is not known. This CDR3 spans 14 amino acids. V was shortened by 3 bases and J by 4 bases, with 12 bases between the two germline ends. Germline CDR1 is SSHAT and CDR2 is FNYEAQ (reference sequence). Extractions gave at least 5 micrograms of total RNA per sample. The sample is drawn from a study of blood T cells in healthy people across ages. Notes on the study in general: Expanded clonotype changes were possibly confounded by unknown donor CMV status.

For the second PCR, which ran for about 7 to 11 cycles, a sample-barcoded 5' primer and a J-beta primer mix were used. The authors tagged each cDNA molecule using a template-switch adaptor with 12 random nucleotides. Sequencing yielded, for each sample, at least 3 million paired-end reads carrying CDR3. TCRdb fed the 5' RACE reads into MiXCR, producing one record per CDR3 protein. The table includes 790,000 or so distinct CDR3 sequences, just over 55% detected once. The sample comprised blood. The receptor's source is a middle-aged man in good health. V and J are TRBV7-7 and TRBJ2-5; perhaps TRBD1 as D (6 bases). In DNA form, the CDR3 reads TGTGCCAGCAGCTTCTATTCAGGGGCAGAGACCCAGTACTTC. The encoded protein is CASSFYSGAETQYF.